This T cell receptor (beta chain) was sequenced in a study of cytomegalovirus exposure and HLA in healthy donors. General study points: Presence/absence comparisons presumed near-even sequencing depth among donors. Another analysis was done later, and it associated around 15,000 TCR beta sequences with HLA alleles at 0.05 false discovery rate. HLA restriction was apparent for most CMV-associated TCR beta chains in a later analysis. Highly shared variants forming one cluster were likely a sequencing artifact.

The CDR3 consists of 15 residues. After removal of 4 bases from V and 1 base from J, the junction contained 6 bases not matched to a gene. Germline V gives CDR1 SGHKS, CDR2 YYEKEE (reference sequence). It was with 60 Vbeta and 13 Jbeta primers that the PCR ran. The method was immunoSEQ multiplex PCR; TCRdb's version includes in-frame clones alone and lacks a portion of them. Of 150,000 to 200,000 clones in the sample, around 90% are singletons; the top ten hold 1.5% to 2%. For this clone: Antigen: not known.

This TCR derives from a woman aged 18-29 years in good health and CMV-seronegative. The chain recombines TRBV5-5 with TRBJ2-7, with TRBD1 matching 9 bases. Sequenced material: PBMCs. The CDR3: CASSRGQGISYEQYF. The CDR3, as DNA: TGTGCCAGCAGCCGGGGACAGGGAATTTCCTACGAGCAGTACTTC.